This entry concerns a single T cell receptor beta chain. In the authors' workflow: It was from reference gene primer amplification that nucleated cell counts were estimated. Generated by immunoSEQ multiplex PCR, the TCRdb table keeps only in-frame clones and is missing some. The D gene and trimming were derived from the DNA, and the V and J assignments and clone size from that table. The sample has some 170,000 clones; roughly 86% are singletons. This sample stems from a study of blood T cell repertoires in COVID-19. Study in general: Donors in the United States, Italy and Spain gave samples during acute or convalescent COVID-19. Sources were T cells, B-cell-depleted T cells, or PBMCs; the material itself was cDNA or gDNA.

Trimming took 5 bases from V and 2 from J, leaving 12 bases between them. Per germline, CDR1 MNHEY and CDR2 SVGEGT. The CDR3 runs 14 residues. This sequence joins TRBV6-2 or TRBV6-3 and TRBJ1-1; D is possibly TRBD1 (5 bases). Source material: peripheral blood. This TCR came from a woman aged 50 to 65 with acute or convalescent COVID-19. CDR3 nucleotide sequence: TGTGCCAGCAGTCGCGGGGGAAGTAACACTGAAGCTTTCTTT. Translated, it gives CASSRGGSNTEAFF.